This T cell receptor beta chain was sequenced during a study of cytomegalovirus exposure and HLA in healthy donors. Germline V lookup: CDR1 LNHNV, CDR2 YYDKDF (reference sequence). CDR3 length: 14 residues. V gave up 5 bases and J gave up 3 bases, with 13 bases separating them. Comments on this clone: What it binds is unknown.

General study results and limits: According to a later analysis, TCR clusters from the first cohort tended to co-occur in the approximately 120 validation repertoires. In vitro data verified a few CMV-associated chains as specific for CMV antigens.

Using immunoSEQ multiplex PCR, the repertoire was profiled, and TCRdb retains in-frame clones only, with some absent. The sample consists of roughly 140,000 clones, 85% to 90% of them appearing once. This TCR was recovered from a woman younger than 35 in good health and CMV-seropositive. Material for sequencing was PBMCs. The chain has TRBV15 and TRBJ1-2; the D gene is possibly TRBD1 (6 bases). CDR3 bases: TGTGCCACCAGCCCACAGGACAGTTACTATGGCTACACCTTC. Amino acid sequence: CATSPQDSYYGYTF.